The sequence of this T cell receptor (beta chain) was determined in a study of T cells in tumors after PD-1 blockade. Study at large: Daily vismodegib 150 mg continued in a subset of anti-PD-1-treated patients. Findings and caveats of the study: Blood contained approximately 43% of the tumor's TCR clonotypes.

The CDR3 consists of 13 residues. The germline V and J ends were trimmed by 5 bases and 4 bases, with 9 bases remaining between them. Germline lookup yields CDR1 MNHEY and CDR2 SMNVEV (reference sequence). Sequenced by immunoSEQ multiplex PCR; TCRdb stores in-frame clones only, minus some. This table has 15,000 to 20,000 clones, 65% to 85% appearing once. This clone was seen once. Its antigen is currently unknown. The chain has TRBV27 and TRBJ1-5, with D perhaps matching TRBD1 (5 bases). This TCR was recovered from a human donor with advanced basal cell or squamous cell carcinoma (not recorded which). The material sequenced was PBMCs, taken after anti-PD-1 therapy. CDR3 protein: CASSIGENQPQHF. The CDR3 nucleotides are TGTGCCAGCAGTATAGGGGAGAATCAGCCCCAGCATTTT.